This T cell receptor (beta chain) was captured in a study of blood T cell repertoires in COVID-19. Study summary: Spain, Italy and the United States supplied samples that represented acute and convalescent COVID-19. The cDNA or gDNA used as material had been derived from T cells, B-cell-depleted T cells, or PBMCs.

Germline assignment: CDR1 SNHLY and CDR2 FYNNEI. The V gene end was trimmed by 6 bases and the J gene end by 5 bases; junction bases not matched to a gene: 8. This CDR3 has 15 residues. Individuals drawn from approximately 26 US areas were about 18 to 95 years old. In the study's own analysis: Amplification from reference gene primers served as the basis for estimated nucleated cell counts. Sequencing was performed with immunoSEQ multiplex PCR; in TCRdb, only in-frame clones are kept and a portion is missing. Clonal size and the V and J genes are those of that table, whereas D and trimming came from the DNA. The repertoire consists of about 180,000 clones, with 86% occurring once and the leading ten covering 7.5% to 10%.

Specimen: PBMCs or T cells enriched from blood (not recorded which). This chain connects TRBV2 to TRBJ2-5; TRBD2 matches 11 bases. This TCR was sampled from a woman younger than 45 who had recovered from COVID-19. CDR3 DNA sequence: TGTGCCAGCAGGATGACTAGCGGGAATCAGGAGACCCAGTACTTC. Translated: CASRMTSGNQETQYF.